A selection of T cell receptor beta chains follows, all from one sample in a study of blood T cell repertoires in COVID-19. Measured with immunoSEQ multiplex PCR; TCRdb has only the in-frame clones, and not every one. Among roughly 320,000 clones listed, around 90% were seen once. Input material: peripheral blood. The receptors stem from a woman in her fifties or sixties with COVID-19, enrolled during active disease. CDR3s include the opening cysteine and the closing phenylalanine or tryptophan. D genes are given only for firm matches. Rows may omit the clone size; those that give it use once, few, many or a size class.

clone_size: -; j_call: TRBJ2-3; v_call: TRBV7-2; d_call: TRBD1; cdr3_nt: TGTGCCAGCAGGGGATACAGGGGCCCCTACAATACGCAGTATTTT; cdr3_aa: CASRGYRGPYNTQYF
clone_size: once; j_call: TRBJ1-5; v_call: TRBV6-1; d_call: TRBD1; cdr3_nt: TGTGCCAGCAGTGAATACTTTAGCAAGACAGGGGGCAAGAGCAATCAGCCCCAGCATTTT; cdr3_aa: CASSEYFSKTGGKSNQPQHF
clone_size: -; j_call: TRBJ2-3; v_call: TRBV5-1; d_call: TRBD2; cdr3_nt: TGCGCCAGCAGCGACCTAGCGGGAGGGCTCGGAGATACGCAGTATTTT; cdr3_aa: CASSDLAGGLGDTQYF
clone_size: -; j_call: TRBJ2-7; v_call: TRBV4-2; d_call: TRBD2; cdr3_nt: TGTGCCAGCAGCCAAGTGGCGGGAGGGGACTACGAGCAGTACTTC; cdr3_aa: CASSQVAGGDYEQYF
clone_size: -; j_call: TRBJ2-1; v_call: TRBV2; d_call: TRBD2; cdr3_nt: TGTGCCAGCAGTGGCGGACTAGCGGGAGGTCGTTGGTATAATGAGCAGTTCTTC; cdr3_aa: CASSGGLAGGRWYNEQFF
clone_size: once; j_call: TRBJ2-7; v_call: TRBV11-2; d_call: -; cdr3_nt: TGTGCCAGCAGCTTGGGGCCTACAGGGAGCTCCTACGAGCAGTACTTC; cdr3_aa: CASSLGPTGSSYEQYF
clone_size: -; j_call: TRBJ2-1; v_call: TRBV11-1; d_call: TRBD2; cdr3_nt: TGTGCCAGCAGCTTAGGAACTAGCGGCTCCTACAATGAGCAGTTCTTC; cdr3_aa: CASSLGTSGSYNEQFF
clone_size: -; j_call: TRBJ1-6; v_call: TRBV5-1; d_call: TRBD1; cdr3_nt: TGCGCCAGCAGCTTGGAAGGACAGGGAAATTCACCCCTCCACTTT; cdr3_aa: CASSLEGQGNSPLHF
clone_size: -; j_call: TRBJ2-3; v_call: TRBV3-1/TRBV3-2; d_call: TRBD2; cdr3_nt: TGTGCCAGCAGCCTTAGTAGCGGGAGTGTCTCAGATACGCAGTATTTT; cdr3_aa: CASSLSSGSVSDTQYF
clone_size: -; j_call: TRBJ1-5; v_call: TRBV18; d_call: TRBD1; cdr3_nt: TGTGCCAGCTCTCGCACAGGGGCGAAGAATCAGCCCCAGCATTTT; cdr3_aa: CASSRTGAKNQPQHF
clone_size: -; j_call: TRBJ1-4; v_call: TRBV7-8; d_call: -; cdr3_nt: TGTGCCAGCAGCCGGAAACACAGGACAACTAATGAAAAACTGTTTTTT; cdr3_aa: CASSRKHRTTNEKLFF
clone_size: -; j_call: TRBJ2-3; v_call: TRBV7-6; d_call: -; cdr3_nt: TGTGCCAGCAGCTTACGCGGGCGGGCCCGCACAGATACGCAGTATTTT; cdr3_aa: CASSLRGRARTDTQYF
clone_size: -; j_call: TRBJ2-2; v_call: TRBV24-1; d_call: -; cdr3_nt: TGTGCCACCAGTGATCCCGTAGCGGATTCGAACACCGGGGAGCTGTTTTTT; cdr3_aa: CATSDPVADSNTGELFF
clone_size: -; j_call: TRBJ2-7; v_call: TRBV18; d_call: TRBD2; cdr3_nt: TGTGCCAGCTCACCTAAAACTAGCGGGATGGAGCCGCTCGAGCAGTACTTC; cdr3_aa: CASSPKTSGMEPLEQYF
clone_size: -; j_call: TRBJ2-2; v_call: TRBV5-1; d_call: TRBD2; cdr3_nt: TGCGCCAGCAGCCTAACTCGTAGTAGCGGGACCGGGGAGCTGTTTTTT; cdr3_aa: CASSLTRSSGTGELFF
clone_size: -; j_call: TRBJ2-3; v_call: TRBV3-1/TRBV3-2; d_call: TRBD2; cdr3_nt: TGTGCCAGCAGTCGAACGACTAGCGGGAGAGGAGATACGCAGTATTTT; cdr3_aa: CASSRTTSGRGDTQYF
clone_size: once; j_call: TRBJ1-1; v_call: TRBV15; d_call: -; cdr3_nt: TGTGCCACCAGCAGGCAACTCGGGGGGTCCACTGAAGCTTTCTTT; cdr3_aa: CATSRQLGGSTEAFF
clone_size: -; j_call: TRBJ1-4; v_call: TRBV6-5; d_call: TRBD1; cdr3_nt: TGTGCCAGCACCGGTTCGGGACAGGGGAATGAAAAACTGTTTTTT; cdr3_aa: CASTGSGQGNEKLFF
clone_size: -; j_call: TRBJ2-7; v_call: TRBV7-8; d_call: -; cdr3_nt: TGTGCCAGCAGAGGAGAAACCCTTAACCTTGGGGAGCAGTACTTC; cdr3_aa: CASRGETLNLGEQYF
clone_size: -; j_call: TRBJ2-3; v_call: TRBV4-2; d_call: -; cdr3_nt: TGTGCCAGCAGCCAAGGGCTAGGCGGGAATACGCAGTATTTT; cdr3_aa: CASSQGLGGNTQYF
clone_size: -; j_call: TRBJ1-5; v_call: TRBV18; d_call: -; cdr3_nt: TGTGCCAGCTCACCACAGACAGGAAACAATCAGCCCCAGCATTTT; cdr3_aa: CASSPQTGNNQPQHF
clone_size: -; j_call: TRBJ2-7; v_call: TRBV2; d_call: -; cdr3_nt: TGTGCCAGCAGTGCATACAGAAGCTCCTACGAGCAGTACTTC; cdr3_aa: CASSAYRSSYEQYF
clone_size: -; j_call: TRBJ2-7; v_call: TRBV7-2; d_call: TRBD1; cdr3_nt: TGTGCCAGCAGCTTAACGGGGACAGGCTACGAGCAGTACTTC; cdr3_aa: CASSLTGTGYEQYF
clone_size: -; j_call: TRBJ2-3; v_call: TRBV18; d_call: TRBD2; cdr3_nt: TGTGCCAGCTCACTTCGGACTAGCGGTAGCACAGATACGCAGTATTTT; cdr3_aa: CASSLRTSGSTDTQYF
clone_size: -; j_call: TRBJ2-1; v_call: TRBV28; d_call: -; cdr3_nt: TGTGCCAGCAGTTCCTCTGGGTGGCAGGTCAGGAATGAGCAGTTCTTC; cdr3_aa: CASSSSGWQVRNEQFF
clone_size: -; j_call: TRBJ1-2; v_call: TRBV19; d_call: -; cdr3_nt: TGTGCCAGTAGTATTTCCCGTGGGGCTCAAGGTACCTTC; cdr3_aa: CASSISRGAQGTF
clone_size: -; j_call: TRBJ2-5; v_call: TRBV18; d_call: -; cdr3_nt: TGTGCCAGCTCACCAGACATGGTAGAGACCCAGTACTTC; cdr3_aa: CASSPDMVETQYF
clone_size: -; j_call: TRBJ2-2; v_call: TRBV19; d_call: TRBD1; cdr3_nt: TGTGCCAGTAGGGGGGGACAGGGATCGGCCGGGGAGCTGTTTTTT; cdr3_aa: CASRGGQGSAGELFF
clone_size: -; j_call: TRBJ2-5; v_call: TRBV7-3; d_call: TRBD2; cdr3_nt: TGTGCCAGCAGCTTGGCCGGGACTAGCGGACAAGAGACCCAGTACTTC; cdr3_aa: CASSLAGTSGQETQYF
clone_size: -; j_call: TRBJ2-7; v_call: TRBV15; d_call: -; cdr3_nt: TGTGCCACCAGCCACCCCGGAGGGACCTACGAGCAGTACTTC; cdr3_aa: CATSHPGGTYEQYF
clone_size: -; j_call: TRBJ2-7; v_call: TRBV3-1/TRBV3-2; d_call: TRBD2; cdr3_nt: TGTGCCAGCAGCCAAGGGCTAGCGGGAGGGATAGCCCACGAGCAGTACTTC; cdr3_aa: CASSQGLAGGIAHEQYF
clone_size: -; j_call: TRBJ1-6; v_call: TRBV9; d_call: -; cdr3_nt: TGTGCCAGCAGCTCAACCGTCAGGGTTGAGTCACCCCTCCACTTT; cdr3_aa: CASSSTVRVESPLHF
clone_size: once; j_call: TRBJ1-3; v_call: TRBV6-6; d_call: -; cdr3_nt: TGTGCCAGCAGTTACCGGTCCTCTGGAAACACCATATATTTT; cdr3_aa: CASSYRSSGNTIYF
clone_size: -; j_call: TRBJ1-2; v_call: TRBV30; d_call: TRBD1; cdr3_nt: TGTGCCTGGAGTGTAATCTATCCGGGACAGGGTGCCTCTAACTATGGCTACACCTTC; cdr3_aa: CAWSVIYPGQGASNYGYTF
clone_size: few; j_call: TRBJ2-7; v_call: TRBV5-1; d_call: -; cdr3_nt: TGCGCCAGCAGCTTGTGGGGGGATTACGAGCAGTACTTC; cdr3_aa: CASSLWGDYEQYF
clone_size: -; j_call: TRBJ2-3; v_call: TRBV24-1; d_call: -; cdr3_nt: TGTGCCACCAGTGATGGGGCCACCCACACGCAGTATTTT; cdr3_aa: CATSDGATHTQYF
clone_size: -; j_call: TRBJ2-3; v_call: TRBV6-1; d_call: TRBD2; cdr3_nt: TGTGCCAGCAGTGAAGCTAGCGGGAGCCCAGATACGCAGTATTTT; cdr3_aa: CASSEASGSPDTQYF
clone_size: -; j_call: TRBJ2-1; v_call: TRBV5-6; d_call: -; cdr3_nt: TGTGCCAGCAGTTACACAACGGGACTCCAGATCTCCTACAATGAGCAGTTCTTC; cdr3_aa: CASSYTTGLQISYNEQFF
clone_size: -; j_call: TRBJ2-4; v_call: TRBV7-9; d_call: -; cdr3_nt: TGTGCCAGCAGCTTAGACGGGAACCTAGCCAAAAACATTCAGTACTTC; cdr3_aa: CASSLDGNLAKNIQYF